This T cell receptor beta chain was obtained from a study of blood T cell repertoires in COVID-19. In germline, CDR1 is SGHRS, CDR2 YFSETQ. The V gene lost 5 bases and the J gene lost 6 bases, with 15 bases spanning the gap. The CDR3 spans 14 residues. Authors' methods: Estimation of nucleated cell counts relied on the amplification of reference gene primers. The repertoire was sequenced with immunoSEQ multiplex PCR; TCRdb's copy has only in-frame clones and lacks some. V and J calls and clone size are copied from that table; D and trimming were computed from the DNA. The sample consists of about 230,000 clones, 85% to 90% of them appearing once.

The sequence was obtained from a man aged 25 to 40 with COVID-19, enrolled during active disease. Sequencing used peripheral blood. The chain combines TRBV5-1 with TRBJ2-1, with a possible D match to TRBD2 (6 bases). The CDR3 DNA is TGCGCCAGCAGTAACCCGGGACTTTTCAATGAGCAGTTCTTC. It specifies CASSNPGLFNEQFF.